This T cell receptor (beta chain) was sequenced in a study of blood T cell repertoires in COVID-19. Authors' analysis steps: For nucleated cells, counts were estimated from reference gene primer amplification. Data came from immunoSEQ multiplex PCR; TCRdb stores just in-frame clones and leaves some out. V and J calls and clone size are given by that table; D and trimming were obtained from the DNA. The repertoire holds 270,000 or so clones, less than 90% seen once, with roughly 13% in the top ten. This clone appeared a single time. The CDR3 sequence is 15 residues long. V shed 8 bases and J shed 0 bases, with 16 bases lying between them. Germline-derived CDR1 and CDR2 are LNHNV and YYDKDF (reference sequence).

The chain uses TRBV15 and TRBJ1-1; tentatively, D is TRBD1 (5 bases). This sequence originates from a human donor in a cohort sampled during active COVID-19. The sample consisted of peripheral blood. In DNA, the CDR3 is TGTGCCACCGGATTGGCGACAGACTTGAACACTGAAGCTTTCTTT. Protein product: CATGLATDLNTEAFF.